The 20 T cell receptor beta chains listed next were all sequenced from one sample in a study of T cell responses to AZD1222 COVID-19 vaccine (dated by TCRdb to about 2021). Per the publication, the time point label means: about 28 days (+/-7) after the second vaccine dose. Library preparation used the immunoSEQ multiplex PCR assay. TCRdb obtained this table from immuneACCESS and retained in-frame rearrangements with V and J assigned. These tables miss some clones; where compared with another copy, unresolved V genes account for less than half of the shortfall, and the remainder is unexplained. Here the sample has 95,000 to 100,000 clones; approximately 93% occur a single time. Jointly, the top ten make up around 8.6% of the sample. This specimen was peripheral blood, taken 28 days after the second AZD1222 dose. These receptor sequences come from an adult who received the AZD1222 COVID-19 vaccine.

CDR3 loop: CASSGVSQGGYTF. The CDR3 bases are TGTGCCAGCAGTGGAGTTTCACAGGGGGGCTACACCTTC. V usage is TRBV2 and J usage is TRBJ1-2; 7 bases fit TRBD1. The germline V gene encodes CDR1 SNHLY and CDR2 FYNNEI. The length of the CDR3 is 13 residues. With V trimmed by 4 bases and J by 8 bases, 7 bases remained unmatched.

This rearrangement joins TRBV6-5 to TRBJ2-5; D may be TRBD2 (6 bases). V lost 6 bases and J lost 6, with 14 bases in between. Germline loops: CDR1 MNHEY, CDR2 SVGAGI. This CDR3 region has 13 residues. CDR3 DNA sequence: TGTGCCAGCAGGATCGCAGGGAGGAAGACCCAGTACTTC. Protein product: CASRIAGRKTQYF.

This chain joins TRBV7-2 and TRBJ2-3; D is perhaps TRBD2 (6 bases). CDR1 and CDR2 from the germline V gene are SGHTA and FQGNSA. Trimming pared 5 bases from V and 6 bases from J, leaving 18 bases between. The CDR3 is made up of 15 amino acids. The CDR3 reads CASSNYAGTPDTQYF. The CDR3 region has the DNA TGTGCCAGCAGCAACTACGCCGGGACTCCCGATACGCAGTATTTT.

The chain is built from TRBV7-2 and TRBJ1-1, with unresolved D. V shed 2 bases and J shed 5 bases, with 9 bases lying between them. Germline V gene lookup returns CDR1 SGHTA and CDR2 FQGNSA. The CDR3 covers 13 residues. Written as DNA, the CDR3 is TGTGCCAGCAGCTTACAACGGAAGACTGAAGCTTTCTTT. Protein product: CASSLQRKTEAFF.

The chain recombines TRBV3-1 (or the pseudogene TRBV3-2) with TRBJ2-1; perhaps TRBD2 as D (5 bases). From germline, CDR1 is LGHDT and CDR2 YNNKEL (reference sequence). Trimming cost V 0 bases and J 10 bases, with 13 bases left between them. The CDR3 runs 14 residues. The CDR3 bases are TGTGCCAGCAGCCAAGACCCTCAGGCGGGCGAGCAGTTCTTC. Translation gives CASSQDPQAGEQFF.

The CDR3 DNA sequence: TGCGCCAGCAGCCAGGGCGACAGGGGTTACAATGAGCAGTTCTTC. Translated, it gives CASSQGDRGYNEQFF. The V call is TRBV4-1, the J call TRBJ2-1; 8 bases are shared with TRBD1. CDR3 length equals 15 residues. Germline CDR1 MGHRA, CDR2 YSYEKL. V trimming: 3 bases; J trimming: 4 bases; junction bases outside the gene matches: 5.

V is TRBV19 and J is TRBJ1-1; TRBD1 matches at 8 bases. Germline trimming cut 7 bases from V and 0 bases from J; bases unmatched to any gene: 10. The CDR3 is 16 residues long. Germline CDR1 is LNHDA and CDR2 is SQIVND (reference sequence). The DNA of the CDR3 is TGTGCCAGTATCCCCCGGACAGGGCTCATGAACACTGAAGCTTTCTTT. This codes for CASIPRTGLMNTEAFF.

The CDR3 sequence is CASSLGGGSVGNEQFF. DNA for the CDR3: TGCGCCAGCAGCTTGGGAGGCGGGAGTGTTGGCAATGAGCAGTTCTTC. This rearrangement joins TRBV5-1 to TRBJ2-1; 7 bases agree with TRBD2. J gave up 6 bases and V 0 bases, and 9 bases lay outside the gene matches. This CDR3 is built from 16 residues. From germline, CDR1 is SGHRS and CDR2 YFSETQ. Together with reference TRBV5-1 and TRBJ2-1, the CDR3 gives the full variable domain: KAGVTQTPRYLIKTRGQQVTLSCSPISGHRSVSWYQQTPGQGLQFLFEYFSETQRNKGNFPGRFSGRQFSNSRSEMNVSTLELGDSALYLCASSLGGGSVGNEQFFGPGTRLTVL.

This clone appeared once. This chain links TRBV18 with TRBJ2-3, with 8 bases aligning to TRBD2. The CDR3 is 15 amino acids. The V and J ends lost 1 base and 4 bases, in that order; junction bases with no gene match: 4. Germline V CDR1 and CDR2: KGHSH, LQKENI. As DNA, the CDR3 is TGTGCCAGCTCACCACTGGGACTAGTCCCAGATACGCAGTATTTT. Its protein product is CASSPLGLVPDTQYF.

The genes are TRBV27 and TRBJ2-1; D is perhaps TRBD1 or TRBD2 (5 bases each). CDR1 is MNHEY, CDR2 SMNVEV, per germline (reference sequence). Trimming cost V 5 bases and J 9 bases, with 14 bases left between them. CDR3 length: 13 amino acids. In DNA form, the CDR3 reads TGTGCCAGCAGTACCTATGGGGGAAGTGAGCAGTTCTTC. It specifies CASSTYGGSEQFF.

The chain joins TRBV10-1 to TRBJ2-3; 11 positions match TRBD2. The CDR3 has 15 amino acids. J was trimmed by 6 bases and V by 2 bases; bases with no gene match: 4. Looked up from germline, CDR1 is WNHNN and CDR2 is SYGVQD (reference sequence). CDR3 region: CASSETSGRMDTQYF. The CDR3 DNA reads as TGCGCCAGCAGTGAGACTAGCGGGAGAATGGATACGCAGTATTTT.

V and J are TRBV18 and TRBJ2-4, with TRBD2 matching 11 bases. Germline-derived CDR1 and CDR2 are KGHSH and LQKENI. Losses at the gene ends were 5 bases for V and 0 bases for J; bases not matched to a gene: 12. This CDR3 has 19 amino acids. CDR3 coding DNA: TGTGCCAGCTCAGGCGGGACTAGCGGAAATCATTTAGCCAAAAACATTCAGTACTTC. It encodes CASSGGTSGNHLAKNIQYF.

The genes are TRBV6-5 and TRBJ1-2; 9 bases agree with TRBD1. With V trimmed by 8 bases and J by 4 bases, 11 bases remained unmatched. The CDR3 has 15 amino acids. Germline CDR1 reads MNHEY; CDR2 reads SVGAGI. The CDR3 loop reads CASWIILTGGYGYTF. The CDR3 coding sequence is TGTGCCAGCTGGATTATACTGACAGGGGGCTATGGCTACACCTTC.

The rearrangement uses TRBV28 and TRBJ1-5; possibly TRBD1 for D (6 bases). Trimming pared 7 bases from V and 4 bases from J, leaving 17 bases between. The germline V gene has CDR1 MDHEN and CDR2 SYDVKM. This CDR3 is built from 15 residues. The DNA for the CDR3 is TGTGCCAGCAAGGGGCAGGGGATACAGAATCAGCCCCAGCATTTT. It is translated as CASKGQGIQNQPQHF. Full variable domain (remainder filled in from reference TRBV28 and TRBJ1-5): DVKVTQSSRYLVKRTGEKVFLECVQDMDHENMFWYRQDPGLGLRLIYFSYDVKMKEKGDIPEGYSVSREKKERFSLILESASTNQTSMYLCASKGQGIQNQPQHFGDGTRLSIL.

Here the CDR3 DNA reads TGTGCCAGCACCCCCCGAGGTCCGAGCACTGGCTACACCTTC. It codes for CASTPRGPSTGYTF. V usage is TRBV28 and J usage is TRBJ1-2; D unresolved. CDR1 is MDHEN, CDR2 SYDVKM, per germline. V was cut by 7 bases and J by 7 bases, with 19 bases left in between. The CDR3 is 14 residues long.

In nucleotides, the CDR3 is TGTGCCAGCAGTTTGGGGGTGGTCAGTACGCAGTATTTT. It translates to CASSLGVVSTQYF. V gene TRBV28 combines with J gene TRBJ2-3; the D call may be TRBD1 or TRBD2 (5 bases each). CDR1 is MDHEN, CDR2 SYDVKM, per germline. The CDR3 sequence is 13 residues long. V lost 3 bases to trimming and J lost 8 bases, with 12 bases between them.

This chain connects TRBV3-1 (or the pseudogene TRBV3-2) to TRBJ2-6; TRBD1 matches at 7 bases. The length of the CDR3 is 17 residues. V gave up 5 bases and J gave up 0 bases; unmatched junction bases: 7. In germline, CDR1 is LGHDT, CDR2 YNNKEL (reference sequence). The CDR3 bases are TGTGCCAGCAGCTTAGGGACAGCGATCTCTGGGGCCAACGTCCTGACTTTC. Translation gives CASSLGTAISGANVLTF.

J is TRBJ1-4 and V is TRBV28, with a tentative D call TRBD1 (5 bases). The V gene's germline CDR1 is MDHEN and CDR2 SYDVKM. Trimming stripped 4 bases from V and 0 bases from J, with 9 bases between. This CDR3 is 15 amino acids long. CDR3: CASSWDLATNEKLFF. The CDR3 nucleotides are TGTGCCAGCAGTTGGGACCTCGCAACTAATGAAAAACTGTTTTTT.

The rearrangement links TRBV5-1 to TRBJ2-3; 13 bases are shared with TRBD2. Looked up from germline, CDR1 is SGHRS and CDR2 is YFSETQ. The CDR3 runs 16 residues. V was pared by 4 bases and J by 7 bases, with 9 bases of the junction left unmatched. The chain's CDR3 is CASSRLAGGLTNTQYF. The CDR3 DNA follows: TGCGCCAGCAGCCGACTAGCGGGAGGCCTCACGAATACGCAGTATTTT.

The rearrangement links TRBV28 to TRBJ2-4; D gene unclear. Looked up from germline, CDR1 is MDHEN and CDR2 is SYDVKM. The CDR3 contains 16 residues. Deletions cut 5 bases from V and 0 bases from J, with 14 bases between. CDR3 coding DNA: TGTGCCAGCAGTATCAGGACGGGTCTAGCCAAAAACATTCAGTACTTC. Residues: CASSIRTGLAKNIQYF.